The entry below describes one T cell receptor (beta chain). This sample was taken from a study of T cell responses to AZD1222 COVID-19 vaccine. V shed 4 bases and J 5 bases; nucleotides not matched to a gene: 10. The CDR3 consists of 16 residues. Germline V CDR1 and CDR2: SGHVS, FNYEAQ. Using immunoSEQ multiplex PCR, the repertoire was profiled, and TCRdb retains in-frame clones only, with some absent. The sample has roughly 180,000 clones, 80% to 90% seen once. The specimen was peripheral blood, collected on day 0 of AZD1222 vaccination. The sequence came from an adult in good health. The rearrangement joins TRBV7-6 to TRBJ1-5; 8 nucleotides agree with TRBD1. Here the CDR3 reads CASSSEQGDAHQPQHF. The DNA for the CDR3 is TGTGCCAGCAGCTCAGAACAGGGGGACGCCCATCAGCCCCAGCATTTT.